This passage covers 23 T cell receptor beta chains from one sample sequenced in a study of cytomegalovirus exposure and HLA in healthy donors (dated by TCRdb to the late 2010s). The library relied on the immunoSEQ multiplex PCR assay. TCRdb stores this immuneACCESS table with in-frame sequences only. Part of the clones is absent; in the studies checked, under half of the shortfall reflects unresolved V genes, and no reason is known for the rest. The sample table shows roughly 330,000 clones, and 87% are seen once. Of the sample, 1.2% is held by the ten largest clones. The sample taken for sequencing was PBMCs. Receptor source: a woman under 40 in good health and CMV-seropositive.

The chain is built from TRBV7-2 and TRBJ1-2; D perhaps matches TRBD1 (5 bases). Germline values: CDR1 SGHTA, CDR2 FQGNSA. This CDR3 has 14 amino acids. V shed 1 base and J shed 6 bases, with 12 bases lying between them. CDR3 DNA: TGTGCCAGCAGCTTAGTGGGGCAGGACCATGGCTACACCTTC. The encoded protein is CASSLVGQDHGYTF.

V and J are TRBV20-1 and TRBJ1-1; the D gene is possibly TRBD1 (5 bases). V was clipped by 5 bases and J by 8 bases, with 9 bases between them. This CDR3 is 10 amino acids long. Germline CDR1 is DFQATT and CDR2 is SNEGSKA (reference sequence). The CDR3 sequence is CSAGGDEAFF. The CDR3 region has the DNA TGCAGTGCTGGGGGAGACGAAGCTTTCTTT.

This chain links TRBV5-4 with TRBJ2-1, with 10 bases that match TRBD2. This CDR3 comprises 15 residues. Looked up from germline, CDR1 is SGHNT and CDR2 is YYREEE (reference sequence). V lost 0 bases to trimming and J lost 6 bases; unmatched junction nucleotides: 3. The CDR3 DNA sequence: TGTGCCAGCAGCTTGGAACTAGCGGGACTCAATGAGCAGTTCTTC. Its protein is CASSLELAGLNEQFF. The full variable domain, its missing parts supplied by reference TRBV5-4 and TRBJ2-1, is ETGVTQSPTHLIKTRGQQVTLRCSSQSGHNTVSWYQQALGQGPQFIFQYYREEENGRGNFPPRFSGLQFPNYSSELNVNALELDDSALYLCASSLELAGLNEQFFGPGTRLTVL.

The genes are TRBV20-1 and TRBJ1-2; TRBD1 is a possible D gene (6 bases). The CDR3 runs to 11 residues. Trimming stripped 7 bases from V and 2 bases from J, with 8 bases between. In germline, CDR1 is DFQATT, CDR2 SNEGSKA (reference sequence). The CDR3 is CSVQGNYGYTF. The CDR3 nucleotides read TGCAGTGTACAGGGCAACTATGGCTACACCTTC.

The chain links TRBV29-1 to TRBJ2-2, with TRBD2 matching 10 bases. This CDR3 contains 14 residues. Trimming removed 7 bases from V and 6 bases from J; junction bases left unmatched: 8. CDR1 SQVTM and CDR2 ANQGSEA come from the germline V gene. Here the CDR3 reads CSAQGLAMAGELFF. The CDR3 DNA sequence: TGCAGCGCCCAGGGACTAGCGATGGCCGGGGAGCTGTTTTTT.

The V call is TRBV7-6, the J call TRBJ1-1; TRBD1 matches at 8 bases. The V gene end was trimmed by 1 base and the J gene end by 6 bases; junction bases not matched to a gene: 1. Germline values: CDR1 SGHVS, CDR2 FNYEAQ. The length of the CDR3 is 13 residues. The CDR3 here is CASSLGTGPEAFF. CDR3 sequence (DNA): TGTGCCAGCAGCTTAGGGACAGGGCCTGAAGCTTTCTTT.

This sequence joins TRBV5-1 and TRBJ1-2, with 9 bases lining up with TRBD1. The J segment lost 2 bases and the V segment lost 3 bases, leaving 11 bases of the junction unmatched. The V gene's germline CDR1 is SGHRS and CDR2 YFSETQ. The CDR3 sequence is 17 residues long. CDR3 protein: CASSSGDRGEPNYGYTF. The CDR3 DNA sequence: TGCGCCAGCAGCTCGGGAGACAGGGGGGAACCGAACTATGGCTACACCTTC.

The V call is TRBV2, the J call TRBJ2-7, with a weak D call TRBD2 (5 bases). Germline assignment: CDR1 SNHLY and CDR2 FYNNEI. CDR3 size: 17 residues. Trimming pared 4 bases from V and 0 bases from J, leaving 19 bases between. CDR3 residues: CASSGFDYQRSSYEQYF. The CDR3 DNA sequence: TGTGCCAGCAGTGGATTCGACTACCAGCGGAGCTCCTACGAGCAGTACTTC.

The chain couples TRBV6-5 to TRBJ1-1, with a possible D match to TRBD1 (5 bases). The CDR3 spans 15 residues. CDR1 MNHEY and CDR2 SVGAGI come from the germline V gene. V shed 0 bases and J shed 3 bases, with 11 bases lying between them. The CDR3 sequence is CASSYSLGGYTEAFF. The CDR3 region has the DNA TGTGCCAGCAGTTACTCGTTGGGGGGGTACACTGAAGCTTTCTTT.

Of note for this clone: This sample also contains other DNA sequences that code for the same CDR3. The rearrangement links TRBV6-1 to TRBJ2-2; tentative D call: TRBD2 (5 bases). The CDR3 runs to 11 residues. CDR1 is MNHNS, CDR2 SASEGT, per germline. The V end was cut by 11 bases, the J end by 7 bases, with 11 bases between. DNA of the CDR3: TGTGCCTCCTCGGAGGTCGGGGAGCTGTTTTTT. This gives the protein CASSEVGELFF.

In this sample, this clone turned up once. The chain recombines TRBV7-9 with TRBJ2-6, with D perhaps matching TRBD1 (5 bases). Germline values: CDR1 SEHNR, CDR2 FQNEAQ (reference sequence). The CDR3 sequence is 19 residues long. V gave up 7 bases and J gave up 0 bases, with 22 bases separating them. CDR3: CASTDQGRTSISGANVLTF. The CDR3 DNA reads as TGTGCCAGCACGGACCAGGGTAGGACATCCATCTCTGGGGCCAACGTCCTGACTTTC. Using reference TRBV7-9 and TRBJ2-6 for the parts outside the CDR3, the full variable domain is DTGVSQNPRHKITKRGQNVTFRCDPISEHNRLYWYRQTLGQGPEFLTYFQNEAQLEKSRLLSDRFSAERPKGSFSTLEIQRTEQGDSAMYLCASTDQGRTSISGANVLTFGAGSRLTVL.

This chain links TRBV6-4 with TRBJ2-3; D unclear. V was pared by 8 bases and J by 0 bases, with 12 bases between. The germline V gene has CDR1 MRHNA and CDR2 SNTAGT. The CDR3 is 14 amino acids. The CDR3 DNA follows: TGTGCCAGCTTAGAGACCACTAGCACAGATACGCAGTATTTT. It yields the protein CASLETTSTDTQYF.

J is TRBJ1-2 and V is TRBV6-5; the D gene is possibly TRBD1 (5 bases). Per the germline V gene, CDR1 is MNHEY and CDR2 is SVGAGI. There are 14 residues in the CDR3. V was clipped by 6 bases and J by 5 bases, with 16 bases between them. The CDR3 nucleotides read TGTGCCAGCAGCACAGGAGGTGCTTCGTATGGCTACACCTTC. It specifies CASSTGGASYGYTF.

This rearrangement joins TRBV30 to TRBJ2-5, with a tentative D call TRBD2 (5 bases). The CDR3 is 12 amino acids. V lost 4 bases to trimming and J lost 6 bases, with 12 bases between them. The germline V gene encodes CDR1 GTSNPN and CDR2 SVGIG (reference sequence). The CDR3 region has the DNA TGTGCCTGGACAGGACCGGGAAAGACCCAGTACTTC. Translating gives CAWTGPGKTQYF. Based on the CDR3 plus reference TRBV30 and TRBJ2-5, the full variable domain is SQTIHQWPATLVQPVGSPLSLECTVEGTSNPNLYWYRQAAGRGLQLLFYSVGIGQISSEVPQNLSASRPQDRQFILSSKKLLLSDSGFYLCAWTGPGKTQYFGPGTRLLVL.

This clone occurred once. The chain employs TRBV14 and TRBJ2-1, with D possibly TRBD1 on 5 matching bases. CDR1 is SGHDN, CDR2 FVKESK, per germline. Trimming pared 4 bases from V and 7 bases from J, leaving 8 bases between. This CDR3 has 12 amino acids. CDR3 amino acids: CASSPRTNEQFF. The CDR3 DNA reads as TGTGCCAGCAGCCCGCGGACAAATGAGCAGTTCTTC.

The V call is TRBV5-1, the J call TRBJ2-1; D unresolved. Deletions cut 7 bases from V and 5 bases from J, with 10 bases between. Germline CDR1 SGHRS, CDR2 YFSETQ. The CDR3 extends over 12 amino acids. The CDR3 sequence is CASGLYNNEQFF. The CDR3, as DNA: TGCGCCAGCGGTCTGTACAACAATGAGCAGTTCTTC.

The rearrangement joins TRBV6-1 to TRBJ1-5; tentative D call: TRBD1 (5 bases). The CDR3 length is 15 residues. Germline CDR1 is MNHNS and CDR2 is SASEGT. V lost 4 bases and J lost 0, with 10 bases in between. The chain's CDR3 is CASSATVNSNQPQHF. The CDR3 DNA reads TGTGCCAGCAGTGCGACAGTCAATAGCAATCAGCCCCAGCATTTT.

The CDR3 is CASRSDRDNSPLHF. The CDR3 DNA sequence: TGTGCCAGCAGATCAGACAGGGATAATTCACCCCTCCACTTT. This chain joins TRBV28 and TRBJ1-6; 7 nucleotides align to TRBD1. This CDR3 has 14 amino acids. The V gene end was trimmed by 6 bases and the J gene end by 5 bases; junction bases not matched to a gene: 4. Germline values: CDR1 MDHEN, CDR2 SYDVKM.

The CDR3 nucleotides read TGCAGCGGCTTCCGGGGGGGAGCGGATACGCAGTATTTT. Translation gives CSGFRGGADTQYF. This sequence joins TRBV29-1 and TRBJ2-3; 8 bases fit TRBD2. Germline V gene data show CDR1 as SQVTM and CDR2 as ANQGSEA. With 7 bases clipped from V and 6 bases from J, the junction kept 9 bases outside the gene matches. The CDR3 has 13 residues.

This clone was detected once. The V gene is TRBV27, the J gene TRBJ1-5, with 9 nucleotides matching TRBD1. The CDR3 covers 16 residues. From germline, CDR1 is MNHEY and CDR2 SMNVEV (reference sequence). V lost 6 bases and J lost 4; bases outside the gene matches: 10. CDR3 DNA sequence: TGTGCCAGCAGGCCACAACAGGGGGCCAGTAATCAGCCCCAGCATTTT. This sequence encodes CASRPQQGASNQPQHF.

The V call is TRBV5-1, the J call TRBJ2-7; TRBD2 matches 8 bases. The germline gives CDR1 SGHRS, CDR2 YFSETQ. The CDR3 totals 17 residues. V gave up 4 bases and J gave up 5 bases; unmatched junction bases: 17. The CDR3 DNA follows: TGCGCCAGCAGCCCCCCTCAGCGGGGGAGGGCCTCAGACGAGCAGTACTTC. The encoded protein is CASSPPQRGRASDEQYF.

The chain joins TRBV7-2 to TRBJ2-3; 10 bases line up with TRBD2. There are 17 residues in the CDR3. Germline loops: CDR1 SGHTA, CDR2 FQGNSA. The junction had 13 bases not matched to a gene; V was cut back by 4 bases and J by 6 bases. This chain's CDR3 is CASSSLVPSGSVDTQYF. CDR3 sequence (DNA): TGTGCCAGCAGCTCCCTAGTGCCTAGCGGGAGCGTCGATACGCAGTATTTT.

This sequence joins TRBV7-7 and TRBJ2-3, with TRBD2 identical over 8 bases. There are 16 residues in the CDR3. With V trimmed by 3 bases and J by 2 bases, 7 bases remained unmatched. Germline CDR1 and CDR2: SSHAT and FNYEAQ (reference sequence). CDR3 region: CASSLSTSGPTDTQYF. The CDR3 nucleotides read TGTGCCAGCAGCTTGTCAACTAGCGGACCCACAGATACGCAGTATTTT.